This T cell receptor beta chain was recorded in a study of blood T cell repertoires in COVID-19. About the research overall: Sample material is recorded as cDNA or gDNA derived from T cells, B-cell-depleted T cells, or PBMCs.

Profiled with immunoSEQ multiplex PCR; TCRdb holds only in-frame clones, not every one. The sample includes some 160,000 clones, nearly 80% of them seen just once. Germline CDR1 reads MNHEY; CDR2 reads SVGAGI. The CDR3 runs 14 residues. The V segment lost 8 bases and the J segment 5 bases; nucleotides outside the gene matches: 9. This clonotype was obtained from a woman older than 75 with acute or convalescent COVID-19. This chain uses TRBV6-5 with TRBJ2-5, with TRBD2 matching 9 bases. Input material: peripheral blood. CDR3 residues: CASGSGREVETQYF. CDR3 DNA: TGTGCCAGCGGTAGCGGGAGAGAGGTGGAGACCCAGTACTTC.